This note documents a single T cell receptor beta chain sequence. The data belong to a study of cytomegalovirus exposure and HLA in healthy donors. Overall study context: Across 350 to 400 genotyped donors, around 82% landed in the Caucasian-associated ancestry cluster.

The PCR made use of 60 Vbeta and 13 Jbeta primers. Some clones are missing from TCRdb's copy, which holds only in-frame ones; the method was immunoSEQ multiplex PCR. This sample yields 50,000 or so clones, of which roughly 84% are seen a single time; 3% belongs to the top ten. The sequence was obtained from a woman under 30 in good health and CMV-seronegative. The sequenced sample was PBMCs.

The CDR3 coding sequence is TGTGCCAGCAGCCCCAGTACAGATACGCAGTATTTT. This encodes CASSPSTDTQYF. J is TRBJ2-3 and V is TRBV11-3; D unclear. The germline V gene encodes CDR1 SGHNT and CDR2 YENEEA. This CDR3 is built from 12 residues. Trimming left V 5 bases short and J 3 bases short, with 6 bases between.